This T cell receptor (beta chain) was recovered during a study of OX40 agonist ivuxolimab in advanced cancers. Sequenced by immunoSEQ multiplex PCR; TCRdb stores in-frame clones only, minus some. This sample yields about 100,000 clones, of which just over 90% are seen a single time; under 0.4% belongs to the top ten. This clone was counted a single time. Germline CDR1 LGHNA, CDR2 YSLEER. This CDR3 is built from 16 residues. Trimming removed 1 base from V and 0 bases from J, with 11 bases in between. The rearrangement links TRBV4-3 to TRBJ2-3, with D perhaps matching TRBD1 (6 bases). The clonotype was recovered from an adult with an advanced solid tumor such as melanoma, head and neck, liver or kidney cancer. Sequences were derived from CD4+ or CD8+ T cells sorted from blood, sampled in a trial of the OX40 agonist ivuxolimab. CDR3 in amino acids: CASSQGTASSTDTQYF. CDR3 bases: TGCGCCAGCAGCCAAGGGACAGCCTCTAGCACAGATACGCAGTATTTT.